The source of this T cell receptor beta chain is a study of shared clonotypes between healthy human individuals. Overall study results and limits: In contrast to clonotypes shared by all four donors, non-shared clonotypes had lower generation probabilities. Naive subsets generally had larger estimated richness than memory subsets. A few donors shared 4.5% to 6.5% of their naive CD4 clonotypes.

Around 200 ng DNA, about 28,000 T cell genomes, went into each sorted-subset replicate PCR. The data were produced by immunoSEQ multiplex PCR, yet TCRdb's version contains in-frame clones alone and is incomplete. This sample has millions of clones, with about 92% found just once. As to this clone: Its matching antigen is unknown.

Per the germline V gene, CDR1 is SGDLS and CDR2 is YYNGEE. This CDR3 has 14 residues. V was trimmed by 2 bases and J by 8 bases, leaving 16 bases between them. The chain carries TRBV9 and TRBJ1-2; perhaps TRBD1 as D (5 bases). The clonotype originates from a man younger than 30 in good health. Specimen: naive CD4+ T cells sorted from blood. As to subset: CD45RA+ positively selected. The CDR3 nucleotides read TGTGCCAGCAGCGTCTACGGGACTCGAAAGGGCTACACCTTC. Its translation: CASSVYGTRKGYTF.